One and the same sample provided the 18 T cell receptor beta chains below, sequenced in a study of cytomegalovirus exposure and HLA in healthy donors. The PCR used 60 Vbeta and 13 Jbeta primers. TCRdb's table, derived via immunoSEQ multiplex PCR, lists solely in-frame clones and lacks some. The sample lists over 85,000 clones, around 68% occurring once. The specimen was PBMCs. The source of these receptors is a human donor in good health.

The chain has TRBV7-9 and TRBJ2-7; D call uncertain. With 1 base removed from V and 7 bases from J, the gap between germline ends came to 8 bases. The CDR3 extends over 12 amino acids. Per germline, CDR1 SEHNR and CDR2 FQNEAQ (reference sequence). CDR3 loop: CASSLEAGEQYF. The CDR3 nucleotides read TGTGCCAGCAGCTTAGAAGCTGGTGAGCAGTACTTC.

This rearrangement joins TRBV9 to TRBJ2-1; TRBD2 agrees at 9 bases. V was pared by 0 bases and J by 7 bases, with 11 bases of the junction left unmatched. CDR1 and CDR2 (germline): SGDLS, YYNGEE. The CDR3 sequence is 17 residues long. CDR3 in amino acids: CASSVGFASGIGNEQFF. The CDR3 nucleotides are TGTGCCAGCAGCGTAGGTTTTGCTAGCGGGATAGGGAATGAGCAGTTCTTC.

CDR3 loop: CASSGGSSYNEQFF. The CDR3 region has the DNA TGCGCCAGCAGCGGCGGGAGCTCCTACAATGAGCAGTTCTTC. This chain uses TRBV5-1 with TRBJ2-1, with 7 bases that match TRBD2. CDR1 and CDR2 (germline): SGHRS, YFSETQ. Trimming removed 4 bases from V and 0 bases from J; junction bases left unmatched: 1. The CDR3 contains 14 residues.

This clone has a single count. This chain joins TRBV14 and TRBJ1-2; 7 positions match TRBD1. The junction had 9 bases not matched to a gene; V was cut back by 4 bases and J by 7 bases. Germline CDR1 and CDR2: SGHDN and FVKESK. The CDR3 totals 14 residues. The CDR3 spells CASSPRQGLSGYTF. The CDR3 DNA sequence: TGTGCCAGCAGCCCCCGACAGGGCCTGAGTGGCTACACCTTC.

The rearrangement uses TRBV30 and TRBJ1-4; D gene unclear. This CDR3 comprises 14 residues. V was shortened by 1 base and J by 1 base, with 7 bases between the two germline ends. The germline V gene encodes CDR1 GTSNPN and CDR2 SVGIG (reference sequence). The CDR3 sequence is CAWSEGGTNEKLFF. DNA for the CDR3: TGTGCCTGGAGTGAGGGAGGAACTAATGAAAAACTGTTTTTT.

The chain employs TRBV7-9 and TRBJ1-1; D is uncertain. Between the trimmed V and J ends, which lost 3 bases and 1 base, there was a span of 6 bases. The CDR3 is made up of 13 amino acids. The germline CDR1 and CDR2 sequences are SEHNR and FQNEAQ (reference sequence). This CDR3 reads CASSFGGNTEAFF. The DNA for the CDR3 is TGTGCCAGCAGCTTCGGAGGGAACACTGAAGCTTTCTTT.

CDR3 loop: CASTLSGSSYEQYF. Here the CDR3 DNA reads TGTGCCAGTACTCTTAGCGGGAGCTCCTACGAGCAGTACTTC. The chain has TRBV19 and TRBJ2-7, with 9 bases identical to TRBD2. The CDR3 contains 14 residues. V was pared by 7 bases and J by 0 bases, with 4 bases of the junction left unmatched. Looked up from germline, CDR1 is LNHDA and CDR2 is SQIVND (reference sequence).

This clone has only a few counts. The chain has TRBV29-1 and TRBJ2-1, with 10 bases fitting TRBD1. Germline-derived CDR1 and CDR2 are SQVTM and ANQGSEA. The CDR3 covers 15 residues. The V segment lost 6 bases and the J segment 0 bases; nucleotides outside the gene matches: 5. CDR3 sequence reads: CSVLGQGSSYNEQFF. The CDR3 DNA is TGCAGCGTGCTGGGACAGGGGAGCTCCTACAATGAGCAGTTCTTC.

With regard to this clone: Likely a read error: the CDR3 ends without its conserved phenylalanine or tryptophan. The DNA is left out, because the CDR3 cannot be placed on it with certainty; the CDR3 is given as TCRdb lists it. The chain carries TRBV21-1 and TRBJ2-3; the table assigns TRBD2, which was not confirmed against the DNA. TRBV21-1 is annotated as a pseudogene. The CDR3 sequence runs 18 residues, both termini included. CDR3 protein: CASTDSPPGLDRVDTQYL.

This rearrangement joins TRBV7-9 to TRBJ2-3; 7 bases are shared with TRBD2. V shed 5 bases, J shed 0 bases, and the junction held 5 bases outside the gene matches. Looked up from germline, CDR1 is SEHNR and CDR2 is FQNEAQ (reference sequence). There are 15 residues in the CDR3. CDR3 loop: CASSPSGASTDTQYF. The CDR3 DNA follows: TGTGCCAGCAGCCCTAGCGGCGCTAGCACAGATACGCAGTATTTT.

The chain's CDR3 is CASSSRLAPYEQYF. CDR3 nucleotide sequence: TGTGCCAGCAGCTCCCGACTAGCGCCTTACGAGCAGTACTTC. The chain uses TRBV11-2 and TRBJ2-7; 8 nucleotides line up with TRBD2. In germline, CDR1 is SGHAT, CDR2 FQNNGV. V lost 4 bases to trimming and J lost 4 bases; unmatched junction nucleotides: 6. This CDR3 region has 14 residues.

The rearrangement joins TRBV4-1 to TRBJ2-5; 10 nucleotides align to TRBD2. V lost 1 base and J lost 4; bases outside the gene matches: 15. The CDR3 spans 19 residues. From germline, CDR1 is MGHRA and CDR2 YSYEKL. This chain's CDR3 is CASSQGGLAGDPTRETQYF. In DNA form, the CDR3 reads TGCGCCAGCAGCCAAGGGGGCCTAGCGGGAGACCCCACACGAGAGACCCAGTACTTC.

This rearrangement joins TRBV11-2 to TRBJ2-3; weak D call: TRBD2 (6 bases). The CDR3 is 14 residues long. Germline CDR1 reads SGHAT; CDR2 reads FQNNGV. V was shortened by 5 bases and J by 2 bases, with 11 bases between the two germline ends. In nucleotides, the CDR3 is TGTGCCAGCAGCCCGGCGGGGCTCACAGATACGCAGTATTTT. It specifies CASSPAGLTDTQYF.

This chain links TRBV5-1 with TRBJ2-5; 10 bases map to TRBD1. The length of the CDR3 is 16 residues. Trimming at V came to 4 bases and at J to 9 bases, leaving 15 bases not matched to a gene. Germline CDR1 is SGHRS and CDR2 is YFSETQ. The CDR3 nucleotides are TGCGCCAGCAGCGTAGCCTCAGGGACAGGGGAGGGAGCCCAGTACTTC. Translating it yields CASSVASGTGEGAQYF.

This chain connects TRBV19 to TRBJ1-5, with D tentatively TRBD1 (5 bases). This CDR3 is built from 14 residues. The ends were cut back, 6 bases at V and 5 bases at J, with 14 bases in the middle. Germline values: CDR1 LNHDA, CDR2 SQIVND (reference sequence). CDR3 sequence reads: CASSLSGADQPQHF. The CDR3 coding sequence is TGTGCCAGTAGCCTTAGCGGGGCGGATCAGCCCCAGCATTTT.

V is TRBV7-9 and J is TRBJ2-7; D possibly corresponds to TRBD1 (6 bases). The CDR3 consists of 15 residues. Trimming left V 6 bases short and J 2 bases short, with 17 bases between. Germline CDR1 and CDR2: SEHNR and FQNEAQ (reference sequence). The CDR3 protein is CASSYALDRPYEQYF. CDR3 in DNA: TGTGCCAGCAGTTACGCTCTCGACAGGCCCTACGAGCAGTACTTC.

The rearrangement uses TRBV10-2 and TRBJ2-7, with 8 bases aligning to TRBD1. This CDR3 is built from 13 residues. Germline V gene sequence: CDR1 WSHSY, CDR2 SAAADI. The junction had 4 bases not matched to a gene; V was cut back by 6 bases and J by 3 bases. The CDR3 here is CASRDRGLYEQYF. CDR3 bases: TGCGCCAGCAGAGACAGGGGCCTCTACGAGCAGTACTTC.

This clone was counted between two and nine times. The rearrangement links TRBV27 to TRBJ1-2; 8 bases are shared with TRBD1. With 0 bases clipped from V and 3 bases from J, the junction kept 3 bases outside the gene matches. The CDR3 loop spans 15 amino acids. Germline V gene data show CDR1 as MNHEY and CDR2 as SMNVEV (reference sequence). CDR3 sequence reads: CASSLSSDRDYGYTF. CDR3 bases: TGTGCCAGCAGTTTATCATCGGACAGGGACTATGGCTACACCTTC.